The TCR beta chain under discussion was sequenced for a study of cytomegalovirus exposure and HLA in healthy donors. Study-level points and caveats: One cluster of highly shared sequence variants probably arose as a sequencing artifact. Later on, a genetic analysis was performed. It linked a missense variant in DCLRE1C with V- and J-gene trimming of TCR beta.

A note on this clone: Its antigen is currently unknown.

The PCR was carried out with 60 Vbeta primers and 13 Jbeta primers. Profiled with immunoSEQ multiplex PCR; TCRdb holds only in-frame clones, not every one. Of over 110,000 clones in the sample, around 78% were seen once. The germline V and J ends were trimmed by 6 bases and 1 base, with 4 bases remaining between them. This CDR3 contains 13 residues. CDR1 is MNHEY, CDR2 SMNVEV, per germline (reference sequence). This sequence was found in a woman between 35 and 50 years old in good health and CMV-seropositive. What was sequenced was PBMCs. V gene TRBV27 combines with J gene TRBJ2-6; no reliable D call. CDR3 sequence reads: CASRQSGANVLTF. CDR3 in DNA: TGTGCCAGCAGACAGTCTGGGGCCAACGTCCTGACTTTC.